This T cell receptor (beta chain) emerged from a study of PD-1 blockade in classical Hodgkin lymphoma. For this clone: Its specificity is unknown.

Every patient relapsed after autologous stem cell transplantation, and brentuximab vedotin exposure varied. Produced via immunoSEQ multiplex PCR; TCRdb's table is partial and in-frame only. The table lists roughly 40,000 clones, more than 75% of them singletons. V shed 4 bases and J shed 1 base, with 8 bases lying between them. Germline CDR1 is SGHRS and CDR2 is YFSETQ. This CDR3 contains 13 residues. Broader study findings: Newly diagnosed patients reportedly trailed healthy donors in baseline TCR diversity.

Source: peripheral blood mononuclear cells (PBMCs), taken at baseline. The TCR was taken from a human donor with classical Hodgkin lymphoma. The chain recombines TRBV5-1 with TRBJ1-1; no reliable D call. CDR3 DNA sequence: TGCGCCAGCAGCGATCCGGGGAACACTGAAGCTTTCTTT. Translated, it gives CASSDPGNTEAFF.